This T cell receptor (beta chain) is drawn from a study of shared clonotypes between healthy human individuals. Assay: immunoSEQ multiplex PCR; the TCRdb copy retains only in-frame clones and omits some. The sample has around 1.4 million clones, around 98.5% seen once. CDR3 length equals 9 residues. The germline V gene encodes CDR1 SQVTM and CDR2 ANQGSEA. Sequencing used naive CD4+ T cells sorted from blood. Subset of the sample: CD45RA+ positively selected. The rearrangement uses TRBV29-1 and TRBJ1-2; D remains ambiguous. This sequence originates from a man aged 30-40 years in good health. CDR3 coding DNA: TGCAGTGCTTCCGATGGCTACACCTTC. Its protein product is CSASDGYTF.